Below are 7 T cell receptor beta chains sequenced from a single sample in a study of beta chain features in type 1 diabetes. Whole-study results and caveats: Shortening of TCRB CDR3s, moderate but significant, appeared in all four CD4+ subsets of Type 1 diabetes patients.

Every bit of the isolated RNA underwent reverse transcription, so sequencing read expressed TCRB transcripts. Clones were sequenced by immunoSEQ multiplex PCR, and TCRdb holds only the in-frame ones, with some missing. The sample lists 240,000 or so clones, roughly 14% occurring once. For these receptors, no antigen is known. The sequenced sample was naive CD4+ T cells from blood. The source of these receptors is a man younger than 45 with type 1 diabetes.

The rearrangement uses TRBV11-2 and TRBJ1-1; no reliable D call. V was cut by 1 base and J by 0 bases, with 6 bases left in between. The CDR3 sequence is 14 residues long. Germline CDR1 and CDR2: SGHAT and FQNNGV. The CDR3 reads CASSLGPMNTEAFF. CDR3 in DNA: TGTGCCAGCAGCTTAGGCCCTATGAACACTGAAGCTTTCTTT.

The rearrangement uses TRBV28 and TRBJ1-2, with D tentatively TRBD1 (5 bases). The CDR3 runs 14 residues. Trimming cost V 1 base and J 8 bases, with 14 bases left between them. Germline values: CDR1 MDHEN, CDR2 SYDVKM. The CDR3 DNA reads as TGTGCCAGCAGTTTATCAGGGAAGGTTGAAGGCTACACCTTC. It yields the protein CASSLSGKVEGYTF.

The chain recombines TRBV19 with TRBJ2-7; possible D gene TRBD2, 5 bases. In germline, CDR1 is LNHDA, CDR2 SQIVND (reference sequence). This CDR3 comprises 15 residues. V lost 5 bases and J lost 0, with 14 bases in between. The chain's CDR3 is CASSGYGVSSYEQYF. The CDR3 nucleotides are TGTGCCAGTAGTGGTTACGGGGTGAGCTCCTACGAGCAGTACTTC.

This clone has just a few counts. The chain couples TRBV7-9 to TRBJ2-7; D is uncertain. The CDR3 is 15 amino acids. V was trimmed by 6 bases and J by 6 bases, leaving 21 bases between them. Germline CDR1 SEHNR, CDR2 FQNEAQ (reference sequence). CDR3 nucleotide sequence: TGTGCCAGCAGTCTAACAGTAAACTTAAACTCCGAGCAGTACTTC. Translated: CASSLTVNLNSEQYF.

This clone was observed a handful of times. The chain carries TRBV4-2 and TRBJ1-5, with TRBD1 matching over 7 bases. The V and J ends lost 2 bases and 5 bases, in that order; junction bases with no gene match: 6. CDR3 length: 15 amino acids. CDR1 is LGHNA, CDR2 YNFKEQ, per germline. The CDR3 region has the DNA TGTGCCAGCAGCCAAACAGGGGACACGGATCAGCCCCAGCATTTT. It specifies CASSQTGDTDQPQHF.

CDR3 bases: TGTGCCACCAGCAGTCCTAGCGGGGGAGGACCAGATACGCAGTATTTT. It codes for CATSSPSGGGPDTQYF. The V and J genes are TRBV15 and TRBJ2-3, with 10 nucleotides matching TRBD2. Germline CDR1 and CDR2: LNHNV and YYDKDF (reference sequence). After removal of 3 bases from V and 4 bases from J, the junction contained 7 bases not matched to a gene. The CDR3 spans 16 residues.

This clone was seen only a few times. The chain links TRBV18 to TRBJ1-1; TRBD1 matches 7 bases. The CDR3 has 17 amino acids. Germline values: CDR1 KGHSH, CDR2 LQKENI. Trimming took 3 bases from V and 0 from J; bases not matched to a gene: 10. CDR3 amino acids: CASSPTEGGLMNTEAFF. CDR3 nucleotides: TGTGCCAGCTCACCTACGGAAGGGGGCCTCATGAACACTGAAGCTTTCTTT.